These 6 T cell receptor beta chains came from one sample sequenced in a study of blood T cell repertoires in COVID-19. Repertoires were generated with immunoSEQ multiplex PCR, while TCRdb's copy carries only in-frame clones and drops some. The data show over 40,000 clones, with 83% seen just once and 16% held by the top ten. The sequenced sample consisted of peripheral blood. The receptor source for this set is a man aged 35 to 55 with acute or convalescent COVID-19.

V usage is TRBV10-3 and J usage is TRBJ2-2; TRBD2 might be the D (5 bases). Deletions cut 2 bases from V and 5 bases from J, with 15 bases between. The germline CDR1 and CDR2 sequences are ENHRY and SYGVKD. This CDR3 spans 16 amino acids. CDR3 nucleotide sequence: TGTGCCATCAGTGAGCCCGCCCGGGGTAGGACCGGGGAGCTGTTTTTT. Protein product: CAISEPARGRTGELFF.

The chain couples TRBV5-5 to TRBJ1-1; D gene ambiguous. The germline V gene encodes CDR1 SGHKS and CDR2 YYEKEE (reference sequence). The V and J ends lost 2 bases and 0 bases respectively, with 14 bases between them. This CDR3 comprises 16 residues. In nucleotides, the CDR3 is TGTGCCAGCAGCTTAGTGAGGGCTGGGATGAACACTGAAGCTTTCTTT. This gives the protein CASSLVRAGMNTEAFF.

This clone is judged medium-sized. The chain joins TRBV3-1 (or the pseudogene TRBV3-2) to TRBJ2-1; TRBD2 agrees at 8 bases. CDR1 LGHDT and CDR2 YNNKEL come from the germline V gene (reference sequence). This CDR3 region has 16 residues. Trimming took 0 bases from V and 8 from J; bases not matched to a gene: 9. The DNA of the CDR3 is TGTGCCAGCAGCCAAGATCTGGCGGGGGGTTGGTATGAGCAGTTCTTC. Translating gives CASSQDLAGGWYEQFF.

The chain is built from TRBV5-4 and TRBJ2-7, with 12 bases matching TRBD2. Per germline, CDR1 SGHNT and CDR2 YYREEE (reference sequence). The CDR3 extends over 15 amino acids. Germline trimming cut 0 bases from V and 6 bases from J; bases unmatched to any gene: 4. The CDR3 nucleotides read TGTGCCAGCAGCTTGGGACTAGCGGGAGATCCCGAGCAGTACTTC. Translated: CASSLGLAGDPEQYF. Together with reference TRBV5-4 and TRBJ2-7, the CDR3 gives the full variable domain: ETGVTQSPTHLIKTRGQQVTLRCSSQSGHNTVSWYQQALGQGPQFIFQYYREEENGRGNFPPRFSGLQFPNYSSELNVNALELDDSALYLCASSLGLAGDPEQYFGPGTRLTVT.

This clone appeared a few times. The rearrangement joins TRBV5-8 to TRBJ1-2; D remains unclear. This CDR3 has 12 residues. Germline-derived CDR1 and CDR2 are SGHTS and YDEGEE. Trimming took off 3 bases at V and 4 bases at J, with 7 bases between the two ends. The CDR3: CASSYTSYGYTF. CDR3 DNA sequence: TGTGCCAGCAGCTACACGTCCTATGGCTACACCTTC.

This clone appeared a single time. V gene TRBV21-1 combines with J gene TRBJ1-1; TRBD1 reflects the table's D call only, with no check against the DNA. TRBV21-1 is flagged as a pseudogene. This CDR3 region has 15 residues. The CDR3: CASSPDRGNHTEAFF. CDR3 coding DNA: TGTGCCAGCAGCCCGGACAGGGGTAATCACACTGAAGCTTTCTTT.